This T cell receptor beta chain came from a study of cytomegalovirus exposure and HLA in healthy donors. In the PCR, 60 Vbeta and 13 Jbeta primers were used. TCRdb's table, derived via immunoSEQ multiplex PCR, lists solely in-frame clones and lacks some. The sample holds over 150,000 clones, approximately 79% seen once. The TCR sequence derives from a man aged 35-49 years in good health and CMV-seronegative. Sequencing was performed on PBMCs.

For the CDR3, the DNA is TGTGCCAGCAGCGGGGGACTCCTTCCGGATGGCTACACCTTC. Residues: CASSGGLLPDGYTF. This sequence joins TRBV9 and TRBJ1-2, with D possibly being TRBD1 (5 bases). CDR3 length: 14 residues. Germline V gene data show CDR1 as SGDLS and CDR2 as YYNGEE. Trimming cost V 3 bases and J 6 bases, with 15 bases left between them.